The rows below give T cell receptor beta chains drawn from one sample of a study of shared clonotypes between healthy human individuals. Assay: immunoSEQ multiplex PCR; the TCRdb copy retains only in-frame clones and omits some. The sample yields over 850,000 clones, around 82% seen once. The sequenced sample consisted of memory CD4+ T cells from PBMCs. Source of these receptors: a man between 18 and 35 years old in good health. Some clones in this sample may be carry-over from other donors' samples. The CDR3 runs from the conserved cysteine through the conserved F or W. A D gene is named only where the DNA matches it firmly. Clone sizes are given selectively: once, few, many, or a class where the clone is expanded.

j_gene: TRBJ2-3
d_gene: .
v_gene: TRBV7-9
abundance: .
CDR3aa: CASSLSGGTDTQYF
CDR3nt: TGTGCCAGCAGCTTAAGTGGGGGCACAGATACGCAGTATTTT

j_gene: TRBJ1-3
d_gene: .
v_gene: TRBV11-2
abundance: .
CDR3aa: CASSFNDTSSGNTIYF
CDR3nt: TGTGCCAGCAGCTTCAATGACACCAGCTCTGGAAACACCATATATTTT

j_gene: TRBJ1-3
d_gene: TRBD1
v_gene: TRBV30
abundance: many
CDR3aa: CAWSILGTAYSGNTIYF
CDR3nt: TGTGCCTGGAGTATACTGGGGACAGCTTACTCTGGAAACACCATATATTTT

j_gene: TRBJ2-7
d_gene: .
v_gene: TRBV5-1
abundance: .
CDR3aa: CASSLGGQGLPYEQYF
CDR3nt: TGCGCCAGCAGCTTGGGGGGTCAGGGGTTACCCTACGAGCAGTACTTC

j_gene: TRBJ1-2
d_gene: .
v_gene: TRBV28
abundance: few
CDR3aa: CASSQQSSGYGYTF
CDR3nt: TGTGCCAGCAGTCAACAGTCCTCCGGCTATGGCTACACCTTC

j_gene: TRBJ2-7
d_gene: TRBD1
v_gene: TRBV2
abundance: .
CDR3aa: CASRDRGNEQYF
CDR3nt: TGTGCCAGCAGGGACAGGGGGAACGAGCAGTACTTC

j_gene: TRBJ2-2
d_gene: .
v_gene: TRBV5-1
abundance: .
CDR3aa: CASTPLPANTGELFF
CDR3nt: TGCGCCAGCACCCCATTACCGGCGAACACCGGGGAGCTGTTTTTT

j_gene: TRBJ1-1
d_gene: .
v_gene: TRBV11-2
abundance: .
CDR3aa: CASSRSNTEAFF
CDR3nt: TGTGCCAGCAGCCGCTCGAACACTGAAGCTTTCTTT

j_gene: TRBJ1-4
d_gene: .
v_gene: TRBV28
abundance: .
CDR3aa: CASSTPYLGDEKLFF
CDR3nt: TGTGCCAGCAGTACCCCTTATCTGGGGGATGAAAAACTGTTTTTT

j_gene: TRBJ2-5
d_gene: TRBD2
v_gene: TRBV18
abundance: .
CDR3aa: CASSGRTRQETQYF
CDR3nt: TGTGCCAGCTCGGGTAGGACTAGACAAGAGACCCAGTACTTC

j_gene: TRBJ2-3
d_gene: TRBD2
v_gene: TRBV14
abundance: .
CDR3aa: CASSQGLAGRTDTQYF
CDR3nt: TGTGCCAGCAGCCAAGGACTAGCGGGACGCACAGATACGCAGTATTTT

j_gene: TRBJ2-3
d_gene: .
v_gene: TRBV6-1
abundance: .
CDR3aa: CASTKGVGTDTQYF
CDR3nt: TGTGCCAGCACCAAGGGGGTCGGCACAGATACGCAGTATTTT

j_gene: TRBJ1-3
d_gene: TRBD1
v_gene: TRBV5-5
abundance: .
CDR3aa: CASSLGQVSGNTIYF
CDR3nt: TGTGCCAGCAGTCTGGGACAGGTCTCTGGAAACACCATATATTTT

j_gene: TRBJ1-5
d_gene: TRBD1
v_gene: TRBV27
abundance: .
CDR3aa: CACLGQPWGSNQPQHF
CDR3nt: TGTGCCTGTTTGGGACAGCCCTGGGGTAGCAATCAGCCCCAGCATTTT

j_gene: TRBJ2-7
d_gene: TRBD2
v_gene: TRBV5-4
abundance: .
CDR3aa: CASSLRTSGIPYEQYF
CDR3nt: TGTGCCAGCAGCCTTAGGACTAGCGGGATTCCCTACGAGCAGTACTTC

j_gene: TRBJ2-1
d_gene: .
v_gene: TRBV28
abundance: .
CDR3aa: CASSSGLWAGSYNEQFF
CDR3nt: TGTGCCAGCAGTTCGGGGCTTTGGGCGGGGTCCTACAATGAGCAGTTCTTC

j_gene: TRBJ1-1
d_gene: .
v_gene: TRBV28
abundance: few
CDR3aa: CASTLTANTEAFF
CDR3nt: TGTGCCAGCACCCTGACAGCGAACACTGAAGCTTTCTTT

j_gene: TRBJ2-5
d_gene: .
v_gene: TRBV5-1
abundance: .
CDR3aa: CASSSSPTWGETQYF
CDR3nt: TGCGCCAGCAGCTCCTCGCCCACGTGGGGAGAGACCCAGTACTTC

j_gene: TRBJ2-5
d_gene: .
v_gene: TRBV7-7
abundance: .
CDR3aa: CASSLAPLETQYF
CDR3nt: TGTGCCAGCAGCTTAGCCCCGTTAGAGACCCAGTACTTC

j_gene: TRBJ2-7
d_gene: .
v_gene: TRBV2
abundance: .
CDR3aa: CASSETPIPGDEQYF
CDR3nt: TGTGCCAGCAGTGAAACCCCGATACCAGGGGACGAGCAGTACTTC

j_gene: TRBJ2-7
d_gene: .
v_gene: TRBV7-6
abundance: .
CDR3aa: CASSPGGGFEQYF
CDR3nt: TGTGCCAGCAGCCCAGGGGGGGGGTTCGAGCAGTACTTC

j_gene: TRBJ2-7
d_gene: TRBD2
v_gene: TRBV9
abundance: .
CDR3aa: CASSVTGLAGSEQYF
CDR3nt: TGTGCCAGCAGCGTAACGGGACTAGCGGGATCCGAGCAGTACTTC